This T cell receptor (beta chain) stems from a study of blood T cells in healthy people across ages. Study conclusions and caveats: Naive and antigen-experienced cells were not separated, limiting conclusive comparison. Long-lived and aged donors differed, with more naive CD4+ cells and higher diversity in the long-lived.

About this clonotype: Its antigen is unknown.

The second PCR ran about 6 to 12 cycles with a sample-barcoded 5' primer and J-beta primers. CDR3-containing paired-end reads numbered at least 2.5 million in each sample. TCRdb recomputed calls from the 5' RACE reads with MiXCR, one row per CDR3 protein. The sample lists 550,000 to 750,000 distinct CDR3 sequences; around 21% were seen once. Deletions cut 3 bases from V and 4 bases from J, with 9 bases between. The CDR3 extends over 12 amino acids. From germline, CDR1 is DFQATT and CDR2 SNEGSKA (reference sequence). Drawn from each donor were approximately 9.5 milliliters of peripheral blood. This clonotype was sampled from a man in his sixties or seventies in good health. The chain joins TRBV20-1 to TRBJ1-2, with no clear D. Specimen: blood. CDR3 residues: CSARFSGYGYTF. CDR3 nucleotide sequence: TGCAGTGCTAGGTTCAGTGGCTATGGCTACACCTTC.